The next 13 T cell receptor beta chains were all read from a single sample in a study of radiotherapy plus CTLA-4 blockade in lung cancer. Sequencing was performed with immunoSEQ multiplex PCR; in TCRdb, only in-frame clones are kept and a portion is missing. The sample includes 85,000 to 95,000 clones, roughly 80% of them seen just once. This material consisted of peripheral blood, taken from a patient treated with radiotherapy plus ipilimumab. Receptor source: a human donor with non-small cell lung cancer that progressed on radiotherapy plus ipilimumab.

The chain is built from TRBV2 and TRBJ2-1; 14 nucleotides align to TRBD2. J lost 3 bases, V lost 7 bases, and 5 bases had no gene match. CDR1 and CDR2 (germline): SNHLY, FYNNEI. This CDR3 region has 16 residues. The CDR3 DNA reads TGTGCCAGCAAGGGACTAGCGGGAGCAAACTACAATGAGCAGTTCTTC. Translating it yields CASKGLAGANYNEQFF.

This sequence joins TRBV13 and TRBJ2-1, with 11 bases lining up with TRBD2. This CDR3 has 17 residues. The germline gives CDR1 PRHDT, CDR2 FYEKMQ (reference sequence). V lost 6 bases and J lost 6; bases outside the gene matches: 13. As DNA, the CDR3 is TGTGCCAGCAGGGTCCTTTTTAGCGGGAGGGCCGGCAATGAGCAGTTCTTC. Protein sequence: CASRVLFSGRAGNEQFF. The full variable domain, rest sourced from reference TRBV13 and TRBJ2-1, is AAGVIQSPRHLIKEKRETATLKCYPIPRHDTVYWYQQGPGQDPQFLISFYEKMQSDKGSIPDRFSAQQFSDYHSELNMSSLELGDSALYFCASRVLFSGRAGNEQFFGPGTRLTVL.

The chain uses TRBV27 and TRBJ2-1; tentatively, D is TRBD2 (6 bases). Trimming left V 8 bases short and J 7 bases short, with 24 bases between. In germline, CDR1 is MNHEY, CDR2 SMNVEV (reference sequence). The CDR3 sequence is 16 residues long. The CDR3 protein is CASSLQSGQGGNEQFF. In DNA, the CDR3 is TGTGCCAGCTCTTTACAGTCGGGCCAGGGAGGTAATGAGCAGTTCTTC.

CDR3 sequence (DNA): TGTGCCAGCAGGCAGGGACAGAGTAATGAAAAACTGTTTTTT. Protein sequence: CASRQGQSNEKLFF. The V gene is TRBV6-1, the J gene TRBJ1-4; 7 nucleotides line up with TRBD1. Germline CDR1 is MNHNS and CDR2 is SASEGT. V shed 6 bases, J shed 4 bases, and the junction held 5 bases outside the gene matches. The CDR3 length is 14 residues.

The chain recombines TRBV18 with TRBJ2-1; tentatively, D is TRBD1 (6 bases). This CDR3 has 17 amino acids. Per the germline V gene, CDR1 is KGHSH and CDR2 is LQKENI. V was trimmed by 0 bases and J by 3 bases, leaving 15 bases between them. CDR3 nucleotide sequence: TGTGCCAGCTCACCACCCCCCCGGTCAGGGGACTACAATGAGCAGTTCTTC. Amino acid sequence: CASSPPPRSGDYNEQFF.

This clone was seen more than once but under ten times. The rearrangement joins TRBV27 to TRBJ1-1, with D possibly matching TRBD1 (5 bases). The CDR3 is 14 amino acids. Trimming shortened V by 1 base and J by 3 bases, and 9 bases separated the two germline ends. Germline-derived CDR1 and CDR2 are MNHEY and SMNVEV (reference sequence). The CDR3 coding sequence is TGTGCCAGCAGTTTATATCTGGGGGACACTGAAGCTTTCTTT. Translated: CASSLYLGDTEAFF.

The chain uses TRBV4-1 and TRBJ2-5, with 13 bases that match TRBD2. This CDR3 has 18 amino acids. CDR1 is MGHRA, CDR2 YSYEKL, per germline. The V and J ends lost 1 base and 4 bases, in that order; junction bases with no gene match: 9. CDR3 bases: TGCGCCAGCAGCCAAGGGGAACCGGGACTAGCGGGAAGAGAGACCCAGTACTTC. Its translation is CASSQGEPGLAGRETQYF.

The rearrangement links TRBV19 to TRBJ1-5, with TRBD1 as a possible D gene (5 bases). Germline-derived CDR1 and CDR2 are LNHDA and SQIVND (reference sequence). Trimming took 7 bases from V and 2 from J, leaving 15 bases between them. This CDR3 spans 15 amino acids. As DNA, the CDR3 is TGTGCCAGTACCTTCTACCGGGACGGCAATCAGCCCCAGCATTTT. Translating it yields CASTFYRDGNQPQHF.

The chain links TRBV6-1 to TRBJ1-2; perhaps TRBD1 as D (5 bases). V was trimmed by 4 bases and J by 2 bases, leaving 17 bases between them. In germline, CDR1 is MNHNS, CDR2 SASEGT. CDR3 length: 16 residues. The CDR3 here is CASSALFTRENYGYTF. The DNA of the CDR3 is TGTGCCAGCAGTGCGCTTTTTACCAGGGAAAACTATGGCTACACCTTC.

The J gene is TRBJ1-4, the V gene TRBV7-9, with D perhaps TRBD1 (5 bases). The CDR3 is 15 residues long. The V end was cut by 5 bases, the J end by 6 bases, with 16 bases between. Germline lookup yields CDR1 SEHNR and CDR2 FQNEAQ (reference sequence). CDR3 in DNA: TGTGCCAGCAGCCAATGGGGGGGTATGGATGAAAAACTGTTTTTT. Translating gives CASSQWGGMDEKLFF. Full variable domain (rest looked up from reference TRBV7-9 and TRBJ1-4): DTGVSQNPRHKITKRGQNVTFRCDPISEHNRLYWYRQTLGQGPEFLTYFQNEAQLEKSRLLSDRFSAERPKGSFSTLEIQRTEQGDSAMYLCASSQWGGMDEKLFFGSGTQLSVL.

The chain joins TRBV29-1 to TRBJ1-1; TRBD1 agrees at 7 bases. The CDR3 consists of 13 residues. Unmatched junction bases numbered 4, after V lost 1 base and J lost 5 bases. Germline V gene lookup returns CDR1 SQVTM and CDR2 ANQGSEA. The CDR3 sequence is CSVEGTGGTEAFF. The CDR3 nucleotides are TGCAGCGTTGAAGGGACAGGAGGGACTGAAGCTTTCTTT.

The chain recombines TRBV19 with TRBJ1-5, with TRBD1 matching 11 bases. Trimming at V came to 7 bases and at J to 0 bases, leaving 8 bases not matched to a gene. Germline V gene lookup returns CDR1 LNHDA and CDR2 SQIVND (reference sequence). CDR3 size: 17 residues. CDR3 residues: CASTIGQGANSNQPQHF. The CDR3 DNA is TGTGCCAGTACCATCGGACAGGGGGCAAATAGCAATCAGCCCCAGCATTTT. Combining the CDR3 with reference TRBV19 and TRBJ1-5 gives the whole variable domain DGGITQSPKYLFRKEGQNVTLSCEQNLNHDAMYWYRQDPGQGLRLIYYSQIVNDFQKGDIAEGYSVSREKKESFPLTVTSAQKNPTAFYLCASTIGQGANSNQPQHFGDGTRLSIL.

The chain carries TRBV19 and TRBJ2-7; D not resolved. The CDR3 spans 14 residues. The germline V and J ends were trimmed by 6 bases and 0 bases, with 12 bases remaining between them. Per germline, CDR1 LNHDA and CDR2 SQIVND (reference sequence). The CDR3 loop is CASSFSDPSYEQYF. The CDR3 nucleotides are TGTGCCAGTAGCTTTTCGGACCCCTCCTACGAGCAGTACTTC.